This T cell receptor beta chain is drawn from a study of blood T cells in healthy people across ages. Regarding the study as a whole: Lack of knowledge of donor CMV status possibly confounded expanded clonotype changes. Diversity of TCR beta correlated strongly with naive T cell percentage. When set beside aged donors, long-lived donors presented more naive CD4+ cells and higher diversity.

V was shortened by 5 bases and J by 7 bases, with 19 bases between the two germline ends. The V gene's germline CDR1 is DFQATT and CDR2 SNEGSKA (reference sequence). This CDR3 has 14 residues. Whenever a sample was processed, at least 6 million PBMCs were isolated. With a J-beta primer mix and a sample-barcoded 5' primer, a second PCR ran about 7 to 12 cycles. TCRdb independently ran MiXCR on the 5' RACE reads; one entry per CDR3 protein. This sample carries about 580,000 distinct CDR3 sequences, around half of them seen once, and the ten largest clones take approximately 23%. This clonotype was found a few times. Its antigen is as yet unknown.

The TCR was taken from an elderly man in good health. Source material: blood. The chain uses TRBV20-1 and TRBJ2-3; possibly TRBD1 or TRBD2 for D (6 bases each). CDR3 sequence: CSAEQGGGFYTQYF. The CDR3 DNA reads as TGCAGTGCTGAACAGGGAGGCGGGTTTTATACGCAGTATTTT.